This TCR beta chain was captured in a study of beta chain features in type 1 diabetes. The study, taken as a whole, reports: TCRB CDR3 length was moderately but significantly reduced in all four CD4+ subsets of Type 1 diabetes patients.

The CDR3 extends over 14 amino acids. Trimming shortened V by 2 bases and J by 8 bases, and 12 bases separated the two germline ends. Germline CDR1 PRHDT, CDR2 FYEKMQ (reference sequence). Comment on this clone: What it binds is not known.

Expressed TCRB transcripts were sequenced because the entire RNA isolate underwent reverse transcription. The table came from immunoSEQ multiplex PCR; TCRdb's copy has only in-frame clones and leaves some out. The sample comprises about 370,000 clones, over 8.5% of which are singletons, and about 0.6% rests with the top ten. The sequenced material came from central memory CD4+ T cells from blood. This sequence joins TRBV13 and TRBJ2-2; D gene unclear. The sequence was collected from a man aged 25-45 years with type 1 diabetes. The CDR3 DNA follows: TGTGCCAGCAGCTTAAGCCCTATCCCTGGGGAGCTGTTTTTT. Residues: CASSLSPIPGELFF.